This T cell receptor (beta chain) was recorded in a study of cytomegalovirus exposure and HLA in healthy donors. The CDR3 consists of 14 residues. J was trimmed by 1 base and V by 3 bases; bases with no gene match: 2. From germline, CDR1 is SGDLS and CDR2 YYNGEE. Note on this clone: No antigen is known for it.

Study-level results: Most of the TCR beta V segments (in an earlier analysis) were productive either about 87% or about 30% of the time. Overall, approximately 150 TCR beta chains were annotated as cytomegalovirus-associated. Per published reports, the classifier diagnosed cytomegalovirus status with high specificity and sensitivity.

The primer mix had 60 Vbeta and 13 Jbeta primers. The protocol was immunoSEQ multiplex PCR, while the TCRdb copy is restricted to in-frame clones and leaves out a portion. The sample lists some 86,000 clones; about 70% were seen once. Participants comprised healthy donors of bone marrow. This sequence was found in a man aged 30-40 years in good health and CMV-seronegative. The J gene is TRBJ1-2, the V gene TRBV9, with TRBD1 matching over 8 bases. The sequencing sample was made of PBMCs. As DNA, the CDR3 is TGTGCCAGCAGCGGAGGACAGGGTAACTATGGCTACACCTTC. It translates to CASSGGQGNYGYTF.